This entry features one T cell receptor (beta chain) sequence. Clones were read by immunoSEQ multiplex PCR, and TCRdb kept only the in-frame ones, dropping some. The table shows over 200,000 clones, with approximately 80% occurring only once. Germline values: CDR1 MNHEY, CDR2 SMNVEV (reference sequence). The CDR3 length is 12 residues. V shed 8 bases and J 5 bases; nucleotides not matched to a gene: 3. This sample is part of a study of blood T cell repertoires in COVID-19. V and J are TRBV27 and TRBJ2-3; TRBD1 matches 8 bases. The receptor comes from a man aged 40-50 years with acute or convalescent COVID-19. The material sequenced was peripheral blood. The CDR3 DNA follows: TGTGCCAGCGGGGGACAGGTAGATACGCAGTATTTT. Protein product: CASGGQVDTQYF.